These 22 T cell receptor beta chains originate from one sample sequenced in a study of molecular identifiers for immune sequencing clone quantification. One entry per CDR3 protein, called by TCRdb with MiXCR from the PCR reads. Seen here are around 460,000 distinct CDR3 sequences, 25% observed once, and the top ten hold around 0.8%. The material sequenced was naive CD8+ T cells from blood, with Jurkat cell RNA spiked in. Subset reported: FACS-sorted CD8+CD4-CCR7+CD45RA+ naive T cells. These receptors were collected from a human donor in good health. Some libraries in this study had Jurkat cell RNA spiked in.

Details on this clonotype: Compared with germline, one end of the junction differs, possibly owing to a read error. The V gene is TRBV7-4, the J gene TRBJ1-5; the D is unclear. Germline V gene data show CDR1 as SGHVT and CDR2 as SQSDAQ. This CDR3 is 17 amino acids long. Here the CDR3 DNA reads TGTGCCAGCAGCCACACCCAGCAGGTCTATAGCAATCAGCCCCAGCGTTTT. It encodes CASSHTQQVYSNQPQRF.

The V gene is TRBV20-1, the J gene TRBJ2-4; 7 positions agree with TRBD1. The CDR3 loop spans 16 amino acids. Trimming removed 3 bases from V and 3 bases from J; junction bases left unmatched: 11. Germline CDR1 and CDR2: DFQATT and SNEGSKA (reference sequence). In DNA form, the CDR3 reads TGCAGTGCTAGGTCCTCAACAGGGGTGGGCAAAAACATTCAGTACTTC. Protein sequence: CSARSSTGVGKNIQYF.

This clonotype has just a few counts. The chain links TRBV3-1 to TRBJ2-3; D ambiguous. CDR1 and CDR2 (germline): LGHDT, YNNKEL (reference sequence). The CDR3 is 15 residues long. The V end was cut by 4 bases, the J end by 4 bases, with 15 bases between. CDR3 region: CASSLRTDPADTQYF. As DNA, the CDR3 is TGTGCCAGCAGCCTCCGCACAGATCCGGCAGATACGCAGTATTTT.

In its sample, this clonotype was seen a few times. The V call is TRBV5-1, the J call TRBJ2-7; TRBD2 matches at 11 bases. This CDR3 comprises 15 residues. Germline V gene data show CDR1 as SGHRS and CDR2 as YFSETQ. V lost 4 bases to trimming and J lost 3 bases; unmatched junction nucleotides: 6. The CDR3 sequence is CASSPEGTSGYEQYF. CDR3 nucleotide sequence: TGCGCCAGCAGCCCGGAGGGGACTAGCGGCTACGAGCAGTACTTC.

This clonotype has just a few counts. This chain links TRBV11-2 with TRBJ2-3, with D perhaps TRBD2 (6 bases). The V gene's germline CDR1 is SGHAT and CDR2 FQNNGV. This CDR3 has 17 amino acids. With 5 bases removed from V and 2 bases from J, the gap between germline ends came to 20 bases. The CDR3 loop is CASSAYLGGSATDTQYF. DNA for the CDR3: TGTGCCAGCAGCGCATATCTAGGAGGGTCTGCCACAGATACGCAGTATTTT.

The genes are TRBV12-3 or TRBV12-4 and TRBJ1-2; D not certain. The CDR3 has 13 residues. V was pared by 1 base and J by 3 bases, with 6 bases between. This CDR3 reads CASSLGVYYGYTF. The CDR3 DNA sequence: TGTGCCAGCAGTTTAGGGGTCTACTATGGCTACACCTTC.

Comments on this clonotype: A much larger clone differs by one base, so this may be a read error. The V call is TRBV3-1, the J call TRBJ2-7; D ambiguous. The CDR3 sequence is 14 residues long. Germline loops: CDR1 LGHDT, CDR2 YNNKEL (reference sequence). Written as DNA, the CDR3 is TGTGCCAGCAGCCAAGGTGCCTACAACTACGGGCAGTACTTC. It translates to CASSQGAYNYGQYF.

This clonotype has only a few counts. This could be a read error, since a much larger clone is one nucleotide away. The V call is TRBV5-1, the J call TRBJ2-3, with a weak D call TRBD2 (6 bases). The germline V and J ends were trimmed by 5 bases and 0 bases, with 22 bases remaining between them. CDR3 size: 18 residues. CDR1 SGHRS and CDR2 YFSETQ come from the germline V gene. The CDR3: CASSAGTGGDPSTDTQYF. The DNA for the CDR3 is TGCGCCAGCAGTGCCGGGACTGGCGGTGACCCTAGCACAGATACGCAGTATTTT.

Concerning this clonotype itself: A much more abundant neighbour one base away suggests this may be a read error. The rearrangement joins TRBV29-1 to TRBJ2-1, with 10 bases aligning to TRBD2. Germline V gives CDR1 SQVTM, CDR2 ANQGSEA. The J segment lost 8 bases and the V segment lost 4 bases, leaving 5 bases of the junction unmatched. The CDR3 sequence is 13 residues long. CDR3 in DNA: TGCAGCGTTGCTGGGACTAGCGACGATGAGCAGTTCTTC. This encodes CSVAGTSDDEQFF.

As for this clonotype: This could be a read error, since a much larger clone is one nucleotide away. The rearrangement joins TRBV4-3 to TRBJ2-3; the D gene is possibly TRBD1 (5 bases). This CDR3 has 18 residues. The ends were cut back, 0 bases at V and 4 bases at J, with 20 bases in the middle. Germline CDR1 is LGHNA and CDR2 is YSLEER. In DNA, the CDR3 is TGCGCCAGCAGCCAAGAGGGGCTTGGCAGGGAAAAATCAGATACGCAGTATTTT. Translating gives CASSQEGLGREKSDTQYF.

The chain joins TRBV10-1 to TRBJ2-5; TRBD2 aligns across 7 bases. The V gene's germline CDR1 is WNHNN and CDR2 SYGVQD (reference sequence). Germline trimming cut 6 bases from V and 1 base from J; bases unmatched to any gene: 5. The CDR3 covers 14 residues. The CDR3 DNA reads as TGCGCCAGCAGAGATCTAGCGGCCCAAGAGACCCAGTACTTC. Its protein product is CASRDLAAQETQYF.

This clonotype was counted many times. The rearrangement uses TRBV30 and TRBJ2-7; TRBD2 matches 7 bases. This CDR3 comprises 12 residues. Germline V gives CDR1 GTSNPN, CDR2 SVGIG (reference sequence). V gave up 2 bases and J gave up 6 bases; unmatched junction bases: 4. CDR3 sequence reads: CAWSMSGGEQYF. In DNA, the CDR3 is TGTGCCTGGAGTATGTCGGGGGGCGAGCAGTACTTC.

As concerns this clonotype: The junction shows a germline mismatch at one end, possibly a read error. The chain couples TRBV29-1 to TRBJ2-5, with TRBD2 as a possible D gene (5 bases). CDR1 is SQVTM and CDR2 is ANQGSEA in the germline V gene. The CDR3 has 15 amino acids. The CDR3 reads CSVEGEWDRQEPQCF. CDR3 coding DNA: TGCAGCGTTGAGGGAGAATGGGATCGGCAAGAGCCCCAGTGCTTC. The full variable domain, completed using reference TRBV29-1 and TRBJ2-5, is SAVISQKPSRDICQRGTSLTIQCQVDSQVTMMFWYRQQPGQSLTLIATANQGSEATYESGFVIDKFPISRPNLTFSTLTVSNMSPEDSSIYLCSVEGEWDRQEPQCFGPGTRLLVL.

This clonotype was seen at least ten times. The chain carries TRBV5-1 and TRBJ2-1, with unresolved D. The CDR3 spans 11 residues. The V gene's germline CDR1 is SGHRS and CDR2 YFSETQ. The V end lost 4 bases, the J end lost 9 bases, and 8 bases lay between the germline ends. The CDR3 DNA reads TGCGCCAGCAGCCTGACTGGTGAGCAGTTCTTC. It specifies CASSLTGEQFF.

This clonotype was found many times. The chain combines TRBV19 with TRBJ2-3; 9 nucleotides agree with TRBD2. CDR3 size: 16 residues. The J segment lost 5 bases and the V segment lost 7 bases, leaving 13 bases of the junction unmatched. Germline CDR1 is LNHDA and CDR2 is SQIVND (reference sequence). The CDR3 loop is CASTFSGGHRGDTQYF. CDR3 in DNA: TGTGCCAGTACCTTTAGCGGGGGACACCGTGGAGATACGCAGTATTTT.

This clonotype was counted between two and nine times. The chain links TRBV12-3 or TRBV12-4 to TRBJ2-6, with D uncertain. The CDR3 contains 14 residues. V was shortened by 2 bases and J by 2 bases, with 4 bases between the two germline ends. The CDR3 DNA is TGTGCCAGCAGTTTAAATGCTGGGGCCAACGTCCTGACTTTC. Translated, it gives CASSLNAGANVLTF.

The V gene is TRBV6-6, the J gene TRBJ2-5; the match to TRBD2 covers 9 bases. The CDR3 runs to 16 residues. Germline CDR1 is MNHNY and CDR2 is SVGAGI (reference sequence). V lost 7 bases to trimming and J lost 2 bases; unmatched junction nucleotides: 11. CDR3 bases: TGTGCCAGCACGGCGACTAGCGGAGGGGGTCAAGAGACCCAGTACTTC. Translating gives CASTATSGGGQETQYF.

Turning to this clonotype: Because the CDR3 is missing its conserved closing phenylalanine or tryptophan, this is likely a read error. The V call is TRBV27, the J call TRBJ2-3; the D gene is possibly TRBD2 (6 bases). CDR1 is MNHEY and CDR2 is SMNVEV in the germline V gene (reference sequence). The CDR3 loop spans 18 amino acids. V was trimmed by 5 bases and J by 3 bases, leaving 24 bases between them. CDR3 coding DNA: TGTGCCAGCAGTCCCCAACCTCGAGGACGGAGGGTGACAGATACGCAGTATTCT. It codes for CASSPQPRGRRVTDTQYS.

In the case of this clonotype: A read error may be the cause here, since a much bigger clone is one base away. The rearrangement uses TRBV20-1 and TRBJ2-3; no firm D call. Germline V lookup: CDR1 DFQATT, CDR2 SNEGSKA (reference sequence). The length of the CDR3 is 14 residues. Trimming left V 0 bases short and J 6 bases short, with 13 bases between. The CDR3 reads CSARDEGLFDTQYF. CDR3 sequence (DNA): TGCAGTGCTAGAGATGAAGGGCTTTTTGATACGCAGTATTTT.

Notes on this clonotype: A read error is possible here, since a much larger clone lies one base away. No conserved phenylalanine or tryptophan ends this CDR3, so it is likely a read error. The CDR3 DNA follows: TGTGCCAGCAGTGAATCGCCGGGACTAGCGGAAGATACGCAGTATTCT. Translating it yields CASSESPGLAEDTQYS. This rearrangement joins TRBV2 to TRBJ2-3; 11 nucleotides match TRBD2. The germline gives CDR1 SNHLY, CDR2 FYNNEI. The CDR3 loop spans 16 amino acids. V was pared by 2 bases and J by 5 bases, with 6 bases of the junction left unmatched.

This clonotype was observed once. The chain recombines TRBV13 with TRBJ2-3; 11 bases agree with TRBD1. Germline V gene lookup returns CDR1 PRHDT and CDR2 FYEKMQ (reference sequence). J was trimmed by 6 bases and V by 2 bases; bases with no gene match: 4. The CDR3 contains 15 residues. The CDR3 DNA reads as TGTGCCAGCAGCTTATGGGGACAGGGGGTGGATACGCAGTATTTT. Translated: CASSLWGQGVDTQYF.

This clonotype was counted many times. The chain is built from TRBV7-9 and TRBJ1-2; tentatively, D is TRBD1 (5 bases). V was clipped by 1 base and J by 3 bases, with 15 bases between them. Germline V CDR1 and CDR2: SEHNR, FQNEAQ (reference sequence). The CDR3 spans 16 residues. The CDR3 region has the DNA TGTGCCAGCAGCTTAGTACCCCGCTGGGGCCACTATGGCTACACCTTC. Encoded protein: CASSLVPRWGHYGYTF. Drawing the rest from reference TRBV7-9 and TRBJ1-2, the complete variable domain is DTGVSQNPRHKITKRGQNVTFRCDPISEHNRLYWYRQTLGQGPEFLTYFQNEAQLEKSRLLSDRFSAERPKGSFSTLEIQRTEQGDSAMYLCASSLVPRWGHYGYTFGSGTRLTVV.